This TCR beta chain was recorded in a study of T cells in women clearing cervical HPV infection. Assay: immunoSEQ multiplex PCR; the TCRdb copy retains only in-frame clones and omits some. The data include 44,000 or so clones; the top ten clones carry approximately 0.9%. The CDR3 extends over 15 amino acids. Germline CDR1 reads MNHNS; CDR2 reads SASEGT. Trimming took 1 base from V and 1 from J, leaving 8 bases between them. Points on this clone: The DNA ends 3 residues before the CDR3 does, and the rest of the CDR3 is filled in from the germline J gene.

The chain links TRBV6-1 to TRBJ1-5; tentatively, D is TRBD1 (6 bases). Input material: blood buffy coat. The receptor was isolated from a woman aged 18-70 years with a cervical HPV16 infection that either progressed to CIN3+ or cleared (not recorded which). CDR3 DNA (partial): TGTGCCAGCAGTGAAGGGACAGAAAGCAATCAGCCC. As protein: CASSEGTESNQP. The CDR3, in full, reads CASSEGTESNQPQHF.